What follows describes a single TCR beta chain. This CDR3 spans 20 amino acids. Germline CDR1 reads SGHNT; CDR2 reads YYREEE (reference sequence). V lost 1 base, J lost 5 bases, and 13 bases stayed unmatched. The sample is drawn from a study of shared T cell receptors in the human thymus. The protocol was immunoSEQ multiplex PCR, while the TCRdb copy is restricted to in-frame clones and leaves out a portion. Among 55,000 to 75,000 clones listed, about 95% were seen once. Sequencing input: thymocytes. This TCR was recovered from a human donor. J is TRBJ2-1 and V is TRBV5-4; 15 bases align to TRBD2. CDR3 DNA: TGTGCCAGCAGCTTGTTTTTAGTTGGACTAGCGGGGGGGCCTGACAATGAGCAGTTCTTC. Translating it yields CASSLFLVGLAGGPDNEQFF.